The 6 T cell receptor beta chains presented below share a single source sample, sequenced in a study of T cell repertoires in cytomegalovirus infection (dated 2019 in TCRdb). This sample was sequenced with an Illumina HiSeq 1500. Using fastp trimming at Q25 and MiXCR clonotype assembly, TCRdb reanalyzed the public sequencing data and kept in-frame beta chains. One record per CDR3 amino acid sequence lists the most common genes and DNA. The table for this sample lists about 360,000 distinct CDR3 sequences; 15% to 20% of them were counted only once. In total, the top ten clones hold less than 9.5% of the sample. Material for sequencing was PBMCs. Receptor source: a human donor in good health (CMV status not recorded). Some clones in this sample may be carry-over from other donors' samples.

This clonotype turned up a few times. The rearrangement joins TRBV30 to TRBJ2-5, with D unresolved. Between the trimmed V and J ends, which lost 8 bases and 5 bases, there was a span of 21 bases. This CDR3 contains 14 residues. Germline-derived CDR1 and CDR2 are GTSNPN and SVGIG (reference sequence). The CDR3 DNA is TGTGCCCTCGCCGAGGCTCGAGGTGGGGAGACCCAGTACTTC. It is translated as CALAEARGGETQYF.

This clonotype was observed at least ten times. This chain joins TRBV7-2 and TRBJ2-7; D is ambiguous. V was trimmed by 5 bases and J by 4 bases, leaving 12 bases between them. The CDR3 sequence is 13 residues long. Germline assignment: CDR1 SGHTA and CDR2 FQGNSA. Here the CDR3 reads CASSPTSEYEQYF. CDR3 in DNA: TGTGCCAGCAGCCCTACTTCGGAATACGAGCAGTACTTC.

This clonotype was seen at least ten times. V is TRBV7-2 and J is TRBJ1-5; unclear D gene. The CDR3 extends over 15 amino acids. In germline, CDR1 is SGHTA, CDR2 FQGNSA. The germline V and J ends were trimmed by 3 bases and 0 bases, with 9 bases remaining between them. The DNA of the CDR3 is TGTGCCAGCAGCTTCGGACGGAATAGCAATCAGCCCCAGCATTTT. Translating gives CASSFGRNSNQPQHF.

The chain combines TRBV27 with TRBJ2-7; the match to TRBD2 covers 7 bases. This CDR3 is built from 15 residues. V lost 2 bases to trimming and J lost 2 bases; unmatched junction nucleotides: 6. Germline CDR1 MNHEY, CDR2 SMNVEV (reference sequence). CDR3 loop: CASSLLLAATYEQYF. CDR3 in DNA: TGTGCCAGCAGTTTACTCCTAGCGGCAACCTACGAGCAGTACTTC.

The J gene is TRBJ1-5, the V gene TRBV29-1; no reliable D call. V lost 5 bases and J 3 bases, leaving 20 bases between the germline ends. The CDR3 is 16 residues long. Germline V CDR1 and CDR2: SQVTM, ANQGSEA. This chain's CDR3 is CSVLEAPTYANQPQHF. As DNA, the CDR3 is TGCAGCGTTCTGGAGGCCCCGACCTACGCCAATCAGCCCCAGCATTTT.

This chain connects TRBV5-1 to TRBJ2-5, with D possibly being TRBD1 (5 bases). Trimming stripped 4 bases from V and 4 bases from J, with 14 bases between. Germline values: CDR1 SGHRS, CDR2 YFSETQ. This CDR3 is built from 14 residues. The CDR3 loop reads CASSVPGLSETQYF. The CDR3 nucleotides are TGCGCCAGCAGCGTACCAGGGTTGTCAGAGACCCAGTACTTC.